The clone carrying this TCR beta chain appeared a few times. This specimen comes from a study of T cell responses to AZD1222 COVID-19 vaccine. Assay used: immunoSEQ multiplex PCR; TCRdb lists only in-frame clones, some missing. Among 150,000 or so clones, around 88% were seen once, and the ten largest hold more than 3%. J gave up 1 base and V 1 base, and 14 bases lay outside the gene matches. The CDR3 is 19 amino acids. Germline loops: CDR1 LGHNT, CDR2 FRNRAP. The source material was peripheral blood, sampled on day 0 of MenACWY control vaccination. V and J are TRBV12-5 and TRBJ2-5, with 8 bases that match TRBD2. This TCR came from an adult in good health. The CDR3 nucleotides read TGTGCTAGTGGTTTGGGACCGCCCTTAGTAGCGGGGTCCCAAGAGACCCAGTACTTC. It is translated as CASGLGPPLVAGSQETQYF.